These T cell receptor beta chains were read from a single sample in a study of T-cell memory formation after mild COVID-19. TCRdb re-called the 5' RACE reads with MiXCR, one entry per CDR3 protein. Of 150,000 to 200,000 distinct CDR3 sequences detected, 13% to 15% appear once; the ten largest clones hold 13% to 15%. Sequencing input: PBMCs or a T cell subset sorted from them (not recorded which). The receptors shown here come from an adult woman who had mild COVID-19 (a few samples of this study predate the infection). Cell type and time point are not known. Both conserved end residues are part of each CDR3. A D gene is named only where the DNA matches it firmly. Only some rows state a clone size, as once, few, many or a class for expanded clones.

-	TRBV4-3	TRBJ2-7	TRBD2	TGCGCCAGCAGCCAAGATCAGGGTCTAGCGGGACGCGAGCAGTACTTC	CASSQDQGLAGREQYF
-	TRBV7-9	TRBJ2-1	-	TGTGCCAGCAGCTTAAGTGTGGGGAGGCTGGGGACGGGGCACTACAATGAGCAGTTCTTC	CASSLSVGRLGTGHYNEQFF
-	TRBV5-6	TRBJ1-6	TRBD1	TGTGCCAGCTCGATCGGTGGGACAGCCAATTCACCCCTCCACTTT	CASSIGGTANSPLHF
few	TRBV12-3/TRBV12-4	TRBJ1-1	TRBD1	TGTGCCAGCAGTATTCCAGGGGGCACTGAAGCTTTCTTT	CASSIPGGTEAFF
few	TRBV12-3/TRBV12-4	TRBJ2-2	-	TGTGCCAGCAGCCGCACCCAGACTAGTTTGAACACCGGGGAGCTGTTTTTT	CASSRTQTSLNTGELFF
-	TRBV5-6	TRBJ2-1	-	TGTGCCAGCAGCTTGCTGGAGGGGGTTTACAATGAGCAGTTCTTC	CASSLLEGVYNEQFF
few	TRBV7-8	TRBJ2-2	-	TGTGCCAGCAGCCTCCAGGGACCGGGGAACACCGGGGAGCTGTTTTTT	CASSLQGPGNTGELFF
few	TRBV24-1	TRBJ2-7	-	TGTGCCACCAGTGGCACTAATCGACTAGTCGACGAGCAGTACTTC	CATSGTNRLVDEQYF
-	TRBV7-2	TRBJ1-3	TRBD1	TGTGCCAGCAGACAATTCCCACAGGGGCAAGGAAACACCATATATTTT	CASRQFPQGQGNTIYF
-	TRBV12-3/TRBV12-4	TRBJ2-1	-	TGTGCCAGCAGTTTAAGCAGGAGCTTTTACAATGAGCAGTTCTTC	CASSLSRSFYNEQFF
-	TRBV29-1	TRBJ1-1	-	TGCAGCGTTGCCGCGGGGATGAACACTGAAGCTTTCTTT	CSVAAGMNTEAFF
few	TRBV4-2	TRBJ2-1	TRBD2	TGTGCCAGCAGCCAAGATAGGAATAGCGGGAGATTCAATGAGCAGTTCTTC	CASSQDRNSGRFNEQFF
few	TRBV12-3/TRBV12-4	TRBJ2-7	-	TGTGCCAGCAAAGATCGGATCACCTACGAGCAGTACTTC	CASKDRITYEQYF
many	TRBV27	TRBJ2-7	-	TGTGCCAGCAAAGGGACCTACGAGCAGTACTTC	CASKGTYEQYF
-	TRBV25-1	TRBJ2-2	-	TGTGCCAGCAGCTCCCCCACGTTAGTTGCGAACACCGGGGAGCTGTTTTTT	CASSSPTLVANTGELFF
-	TRBV29-1	TRBJ2-1	-	TGCAGCGTTGAAGGCGGAGTCGATCTCTACAATGAGCAGTTCTTC	CSVEGGVDLYNEQFF
many	TRBV6-5	TRBJ2-3	-	TGTGCCAGCAGCGTCCGGCGAAGCACAGATACGCAGTATTTT	CASSVRRSTDTQYF
-	TRBV27	TRBJ1-1	-	TGTGCCAGCACAAATAAAGTTCACACTGAAGCTTTCTTT	CASTNKVHTEAFF
few	TRBV20-1	TRBJ2-7	TRBD1	TGCAGTGCTAGAGAAATCCAGGGGGCTACTTACGAGCAGTACTTC	CSAREIQGATYEQYF
-	TRBV4-3	TRBJ2-1	-	TGCGCCAGCAGCTTATTAGCGGACAATGAGCAGTTCTTC	CASSLLADNEQFF
-	TRBV4-3	TRBJ2-1	-	TGCGCCAGCAGCCAAGATACGGCGGCCTATGAGCAGTTCTTC	CASSQDTAAYEQFF
-	TRBV16	TRBJ1-5	-	TGTGCCAGCAGCCAATCAGGCCAGCCCCAGCATTTT	CASSQSGQPQHF
many	TRBV6-4	TRBJ2-2	-	TGTGCCAGCAGTGATGGGCCCACCGGGGAGCTGTTTTTT	CASSDGPTGELFF
few	TRBV12-3/TRBV12-4	TRBJ1-5	TRBD1	TGTGCCAGCAGCCCCAGGGGGCAGCCCCAGCATTTT	CASSPRGQPQHF
-	TRBV7-3	TRBJ2-3	TRBD2	TGTGCCAGCAGCCAACGGACTAGCGGGTTTGGCACAGATACGCAGTATTTT	CASSQRTSGFGTDTQYF
few	TRBV3-1	TRBJ2-7	TRBD1	TGTGCCAGCAGCCCGACGACAGGGAGCTACGAGCAGTACTTC	CASSPTTGSYEQYF
few	TRBV5-1	TRBJ1-6	-	TGCGCCAGCAGCTTGGAAGGGGATTCCTATAATTCACCCCTCCACTTT	CASSLEGDSYNSPLHF
-	TRBV24-1	TRBJ2-2	-	TGTGCCACCAGTGACCCGGACCGACCGAACACCGGGGAGCTGTTTTTT	CATSDPDRPNTGELFF
-	TRBV2	TRBJ2-3	TRBD2	TGTGCCAGCCCCGACTTACTAGCGGGAGGCGCAGATACGCAGTATTTT	CASPDLLAGGADTQYF
few	TRBV7-9	TRBJ2-5	-	TGTGCCAGCAGCTTAGGACAGGTATCGAAAGAGACCCAGTACTTC	CASSLGQVSKETQYF
-	TRBV6-5	TRBJ2-5	-	TGTGCCAGCAGTCCGACAGGTATCGCGGAGACCCAGTACTTC	CASSPTGIAETQYF
many	TRBV11-2	TRBJ2-7	-	TGTGCCAGCAGCTTTGGGGTAGACCTGGGGGAGCAGTACTTC	CASSFGVDLGEQYF
-	TRBV6-5	TRBJ1-3	-	TGTGCCAGCAGTTACTCAGGGGTTGGAAACACCATATATTTT	CASSYSGVGNTIYF
few	TRBV20-1	TRBJ1-2	-	TGCAGTGCTAGAACCCGGGGCTATGGCTACACCTTC	CSARTRGYGYTF
-	TRBV15	TRBJ2-1	TRBD2	TGTGCCACCAGTCAGAGCGGGAGGACCTACAATGAGCAGTTCTTC	CATSQSGRTYNEQFF
-	TRBV12-3/TRBV12-4	TRBJ2-7	-	TGTGCCAGCAGTTTTTACGCCTACGAGCAGTACTTC	CASSFYAYEQYF
-	TRBV23-1	TRBJ2-3	-	TGCGCCAGCAGCCTCGGGATCCATTTTACAGATACGCAGTATTTT	CASSLGIHFTDTQYF
-	TRBV20-1	TRBJ2-6	-	TGCAGTGCTAGAGATGTCCTGGACTCATTCTCTGGGGCCAACGTCCTGACTTTC	CSARDVLDSFSGANVLTF
-	TRBV24-1	TRBJ2-3	TRBD2	TGTGCCACCAGTGATTGGACTAGCGGGGGGGATACGCAGTATTTT	CATSDWTSGGDTQYF
-	TRBV7-6	TRBJ1-5	TRBD1	TGTGCCAGCAGCCTAACGAGGGGGCCCAATCAGCCCCAGCATTTT	CASSLTRGPNQPQHF
many	TRBV28	TRBJ2-4	-	TGTGCCAGCAGTTTGCTCTCCTCGGTAGCCAAAAACATTCAGTACTTC	CASSLLSSVAKNIQYF
few	TRBV9	TRBJ2-3	-	TGTGCCAGCAGTTCTAGCGCATCAAGCACAGATACGCAGTATTTT	CASSSSASSTDTQYF
-	TRBV20-1	TRBJ2-7	-	TGCAGTGCTAACGGACTGACCTACGAGCAGTACTTC	CSANGLTYEQYF
few	TRBV12-3/TRBV12-4	TRBJ2-7	-	TGTGCCAGCAGTCTTACAGGGTTTAGTTTGGGGCAGTACTTC	CASSLTGFSLGQYF
many	TRBV5-1	TRBJ2-1	TRBD2	TGCGCCAGCAGCTTGGGATTAGCGGGGAGCTCCTACAATGAGCAGTTCTTC	CASSLGLAGSSYNEQFF
few	TRBV20-1	TRBJ2-1	-	TGCAGTGCTAGATCCACAGGTTTGTCCAATGAGCAGTTCTTC	CSARSTGLSNEQFF
-	TRBV7-4	TRBJ2-5	-	TGTGCCAGCAGCTTAGGGGGAAGCGGGACATTGGAGACCCAGTACTTC	CASSLGGSGTLETQYF
few	TRBV20-1	TRBJ2-3	-	TGCAGTGCTAGAGCGGGGAGTTTAGATACGCAGTATTTT	CSARAGSLDTQYF
few	TRBV6-5	TRBJ2-7	TRBD2	TGTGCCAGCAGTTCTAATCCAACTAGCGGGAGTGGACGGCAGTACTTC	CASSSNPTSGSGRQYF
-	TRBV4-1	TRBJ2-3	-	TGCGCCAGCAGCCTCTCGAAGACAGATACGCAGTATTTT	CASSLSKTDTQYF
few	TRBV4-2	TRBJ2-7	TRBD2	TGTGCCAGCAGCCAAGATCTCGGGGGGTTAGGCTACGAGCAGTACTTC	CASSQDLGGLGYEQYF
-	TRBV27	TRBJ1-2	-	TGTGCCAGCGGTCCGGGCTACACCTTC	CASGPGYTF